The entry below gives a single T cell receptor beta chain sequence along with its context. This entry belongs to a study of blood T cell repertoires in COVID-19. Overall study context: The United States, Italy and Spain were the sources of the acute and convalescent COVID-19 samples. Sample material is recorded as cDNA or gDNA derived from T cells, B-cell-depleted T cells, or PBMCs.

Germline assignment: CDR1 SGDLS and CDR2 YYNGEE. The CDR3 runs 14 residues. Trimming at V came to 0 bases and at J to 6 bases, leaving 3 bases not matched to a gene. Using immunoSEQ multiplex PCR, the repertoire was profiled, and TCRdb retains in-frame clones only, with some absent. The repertoire holds more than 200,000 clones, around 80% seen once, with 10% in the top ten. The TCR comes from a woman of 80 years or more with COVID-19, enrolled during active disease. This sequence joins TRBV9 and TRBJ2-1; 7 bases are a match to TRBD1. Input material: peripheral blood. Here the CDR3 reads CASSVGQGVNEQFF. The CDR3 nucleotides are TGTGCCAGCAGCGTAGGCCAGGGGGTCAATGAGCAGTTCTTC.